This T cell receptor (beta chain) was observed in a study of CD8 T cells in Susac syndrome (dated by TCRdb to between 2018 and 2020). Describing the broader study: Repertoire sequencing was used to test whether CD8+ T cell activation and differentiation in Susac syndrome was antigen driven.

As to this clonotype: It has no known antigen specificity. No quality values exist for individual bases; no much larger clone is one base distant.

After removal of 0 bases from V and 5 bases from J, the junction retains 5 bases not matched to a gene. The CDR3 holds 15 amino acids from the cysteine to the phenylalanine. The only DNA kept is the CDR3, 45 bases in frame from the first base. According to the germline V gene, CDR1 reads KGHSH and CDR2 reads LQKENI. RNA was extracted using the RNeasy kit, and about 0.45 to 1 ug of the RNA was reverse transcribed with random hexamers. TCR beta CDR3 regions were amplified with the immunoSEQ multiplex PCR assay covering 54 Vbeta and 13 Jbeta segments. To correct PCR amplification bias, a synthetic template baseline was used for both primer optimization and computational correction. Processing in the source paper ran as follows. Only productive sequences were kept, with reads annotated to V, D and J genes according to IMGT and analyzed in immunoSEQ Analyzer. Clonality was calculated as one minus the Shannon entropy normalized by log2 of the number of productive unique sequences. For each patient and control, public and private clones were evaluated among the 100 most prevalent clones. A clone was defined as Susac-specific if it was absent from the healthy and MS cohorts, from more than 850 published viral clones and from other ImmuneACCESS disease sequences. Starting from the raw public reads, TCRdb applied fastp trimming at Q25, assembled clones with MiXCR and retained in-frame beta chains. Entries are consolidated by CDR3 protein sequence, retaining the most common genes and DNA. TCRdb, rather than the study authors, made the V and J calls. Recorded for this sample are 150,000 to 200,000 distinct CDR3 sequences; 90% to 95% of them occurred a single time. 0.13% to 0.15% of the sample lies in the top ten.

Peripheral blood CD8+ and CD4+ T cells from healthy donors, Susac syndrome patients and multiple sclerosis patients were profiled using high-throughput TCR beta sequencing. The healthy donors served as controls matched for age and sex. Bulk CD8+ and CD4+ T cells were purified by magnetic negative isolation, whereas CD8+ TEMRA cells were enriched by FACS. Blood was drawn into EDTA tubes, processed within 24 hours, and PBMCs were isolated by density gradient centrifugation. PBMCs intended for TCR sequencing were cryopreserved in liquid nitrogen and thawed later in a water bath at 37 degrees C. The sorted or isolated CD4+, CD8+ and CD8+ TEMRA cells had a purity of 90% or higher. Overall study outcomes, separate from this receptor: The number of individuals in the TCR sequencing and HLA analysis was recognized as being relatively small.

The V gene is TRBV18 and the J gene is TRBJ2-7, and TRBD1 aligns with 9 junction nucleotides. Sequencing was done on a sample of CD4+ T cells from PBMCs. This clonotype originated in a human donor in good health. Here is the DNA: TGTGCCAGCTCACCACCCGGGACAGGGTATAACGAGCAGTACTTC. Translated, it reads CASSPPGTGYNEQYF.